The 29 T cell receptor beta chains in this list originate from one sample, sequenced in a study of shared clonotypes between healthy human individuals. The repertoire was sequenced with immunoSEQ multiplex PCR; TCRdb's copy has only in-frame clones and lacks some. Among 490,000 or so clones listed, roughly 78% were seen once. Material for sequencing was PBMCs. These TCRs come from a woman in her thirties or forties in good health. Some clones in this sample may be carry-over from other donors' samples.

The chain is built from TRBV28 and TRBJ2-2; a possible D gene is TRBD2 (5 bases). CDR3 length equals 12 residues. Germline V lookup: CDR1 MDHEN, CDR2 SYDVKM. The ends were cut back, 5 bases at V and 13 bases at J, with 14 bases in the middle. The chain's CDR3 is CASSRTHRGLFF. Here the CDR3 DNA reads TGTGCCAGCAGTCGGACTCACCGGGGGCTGTTTTTT.

This chain joins TRBV5-1 and TRBJ2-3, with D unresolved. This CDR3 comprises 14 residues. V was pared by 5 bases and J by 3 bases, with 13 bases between. Germline CDR1 SGHRS, CDR2 YFSETQ. CDR3 DNA: TGCGCCAGCAGTGTTTTCAAGACGACAGATACGCAGTATTTT. It is translated as CASSVFKTTDTQYF. Filled out from reference TRBV5-1 and TRBJ2-3, the complete variable domain reads KAGVTQTPRYLIKTRGQQVTLSCSPISGHRSVSWYQQTPGQGLQFLFEYFSETQRNKGNFPGRFSGRQFSNSRSEMNVSTLELGDSALYLCASSVFKTTDTQYFGPGTRLTVL.

J is TRBJ2-3 and V is TRBV7-2; 8 bases fit TRBD2. The germline CDR1 and CDR2 sequences are SGHTA and FQGNSA. The CDR3 is 16 amino acids. V lost 5 bases, J lost 5 bases, and 12 bases stayed unmatched. The CDR3 nucleotides read TGTGCCAGCAGCCTCCGGGGGGGAGGGCCGGGAGATACGCAGTATTTT. Translated, it gives CASSLRGGGPGDTQYF.

The chain joins TRBV2 to TRBJ2-5; 7 nucleotides line up with TRBD2. Germline lookup yields CDR1 SNHLY and CDR2 FYNNEI. The CDR3 covers 12 residues. V lost 4 bases to trimming and J lost 9 bases; unmatched junction nucleotides: 5. The CDR3 is CASSGWGGAQYF. The CDR3 DNA is TGTGCCAGCAGTGGTTGGGGGGGGGCCCAGTACTTC.

This rearrangement joins TRBV4-2 to TRBJ2-7; TRBD2 matches 8 bases. The CDR3 is made up of 16 amino acids. J gave up 0 bases and V 5 bases, and 9 bases lay outside the gene matches. In germline, CDR1 is LGHNA, CDR2 YNFKEQ. CDR3 residues: CASSRQTSESSYEQYF. The CDR3 bases are TGTGCCAGCAGCAGACAGACTAGCGAAAGCTCCTACGAGCAGTACTTC.

The rearrangement links TRBV18 to TRBJ1-5, with TRBD1 identical over 7 bases. The CDR3 totals 16 residues. With 5 bases clipped from V and 0 bases from J, the junction kept 7 bases outside the gene matches. In germline, CDR1 is KGHSH, CDR2 LQKENI. In DNA form, the CDR3 reads TGTGCCAGCTCATCCGCCGGGACAGATAGCAATCAGCCCCAGCATTTT. Its protein is CASSSAGTDSNQPQHF.

This CDR3 is CASRPTGGPGTQYF. In nucleotides, the CDR3 is TGTGCCAGCCGTCCGACGGGAGGGCCGGGCACCCAGTACTTC. The chain combines TRBV5-4 with TRBJ2-5, with 8 bases identical to TRBD2. This CDR3 comprises 14 residues. Germline CDR1 and CDR2: SGHNT and YYREEE (reference sequence). Losses at the gene ends were 7 bases for V and 8 bases for J; bases not matched to a gene: 13. Supplemented by reference TRBV5-4 and TRBJ2-5, the full variable domain reads ETGVTQSPTHLIKTRGQQVTLRCSSQSGHNTVSWYQQALGQGPQFIFQYYREEENGRGNFPPRFSGLQFPNYSSELNVNALELDDSALYLCASRPTGGPGTQYFGPGTRLLVL.

The chain carries TRBV18 and TRBJ1-2; D is undetermined. Per germline, CDR1 KGHSH and CDR2 LQKENI. The CDR3 length is 13 residues. Between the trimmed V and J ends, which lost 1 base and 6 bases, there was a span of 9 bases. The CDR3 is CASSPRTDDGYTF. The CDR3 DNA reads TGTGCCAGCTCACCACGAACAGATGATGGCTACACCTTC.

The V call is TRBV7-2, the J call TRBJ2-7; D is possibly TRBD2 (6 bases). This CDR3 contains 16 residues. Trimming took off 3 bases at V and 9 bases at J, with 24 bases between the two ends. Looked up from germline, CDR1 is SGHTA and CDR2 is FQGNSA. The CDR3 sequence is CASSFGFSGTYGGQYF. CDR3 in DNA: TGTGCCAGCAGCTTTGGCTTTAGCGGAACCTACGGGGGGCAGTACTTC.

This clone was observed a single time. The chain carries TRBV27 and TRBJ2-7; 10 nucleotides align to TRBD2. CDR1 and CDR2 (germline): MNHEY, SMNVEV (reference sequence). The CDR3 loop spans 16 amino acids. V lost 3 bases and J lost 2; bases outside the gene matches: 7. The CDR3 sequence is CASSFSGLAATYEQYF. The CDR3 nucleotides read TGTGCCAGCAGTTTCAGTGGACTAGCGGCCACCTACGAGCAGTACTTC.

The CDR3 DNA reads as TGTGCCAGCACCCGGACAGGGTCCAATCAGCCCCAGCATTTT. Protein: CASTRTGSNQPQHF. The gene calls are TRBV28 and TRBJ1-5; 8 bases agree with TRBD1. V lost 7 bases, J lost 3 bases, and 5 bases stayed unmatched. CDR1 and CDR2 (germline): MDHEN, SYDVKM. The CDR3 extends over 14 amino acids.

There are a few counts of this clone. The V gene is TRBV6-5, the J gene TRBJ2-1; the match to TRBD2 covers 11 bases. V shed 4 bases and J 4 bases; nucleotides not matched to a gene: 6. The germline CDR1 and CDR2 sequences are MNHEY and SVGAGI. The CDR3 runs to 16 residues. The CDR3 spells CASSSSGTSGYNEQFF. As DNA, the CDR3 is TGTGCCAGCAGTTCCTCCGGGACTAGCGGTTACAATGAGCAGTTCTTC.

The V and J genes are TRBV4-1 and TRBJ2-1, with TRBD2 matching over 8 bases. The trim removed 3 bases at V and 6 bases at J, leaving 13 bases unmatched. The CDR3 has 17 amino acids. Per the germline V gene, CDR1 is MGHRA and CDR2 is YSYEKL. CDR3 protein: CASSQGPGTRRFNEQFF. The CDR3 region has the DNA TGCGCCAGCAGCCAGGGCCCCGGGACTAGAAGGTTCAATGAGCAGTTCTTC.

The genes are TRBV11-2 and TRBJ2-3; D is ambiguous. This CDR3 spans 15 amino acids. Germline lookup yields CDR1 SGHAT and CDR2 FQNNGV. Deletions cut 2 bases from V and 1 base from J, with 10 bases between. DNA for the CDR3: TGTGCCAGCAGCTTAACCGCCACTGGCACAGATACGCAGTATTTT. This translates into CASSLTATGTDTQYF.

J is TRBJ1-5 and V is TRBV18; D unclear. With 4 bases removed from V and 1 base from J, the gap between germline ends came to 5 bases. CDR3 length equals 13 residues. From germline, CDR1 is KGHSH and CDR2 LQKENI. The CDR3 region has the DNA TGTGCCAGCTCACAGGTCAGCAATCAGCCCCAGCATTTT. This translates into CASSQVSNQPQHF.

This chain joins TRBV5-1 and TRBJ2-7; 7 bases match TRBD2. Looked up from germline, CDR1 is SGHRS and CDR2 is YFSETQ. Germline trimming cut 2 bases from V and 6 bases from J; bases unmatched to any gene: 8. This CDR3 is 14 amino acids long. The CDR3 here is CASSFGTNGGEQYF. CDR3 in DNA: TGCGCCAGCAGCTTCGGGACTAACGGGGGCGAGCAGTACTTC.

The chain couples TRBV9 to TRBJ1-3; unclear D gene. The CDR3 spans 15 residues. CDR1 and CDR2 from the germline V gene are SGDLS and YYNGEE. V was cut by 3 bases and J by 2 bases, with 12 bases left in between. The CDR3 protein is CASSAPGGAGNTIYF. The CDR3 region has the DNA TGTGCCAGCAGCGCCCCCGGCGGGGCTGGAAACACCATATATTTT.

This clone was detected a few times. J is TRBJ2-3 and V is TRBV19; 12 bases fit TRBD1. This CDR3 is 15 amino acids long. Trimming took 5 bases from V and 4 from J; bases not matched to a gene: 4. Per germline, CDR1 LNHDA and CDR2 SQIVND (reference sequence). The DNA for the CDR3 is TGTGCCAGTAGTTCCTGGGACAGGGGGCCAGATACGCAGTATTTT. Amino acids: CASSSWDRGPDTQYF. Combining the CDR3 with reference TRBV19 and TRBJ2-3 gives the whole variable domain DGGITQSPKYLFRKEGQNVTLSCEQNLNHDAMYWYRQDPGQGLRLIYYSQIVNDFQKGDIAEGYSVSREKKESFPLTVTSAQKNPTAFYLCASSSWDRGPDTQYFGPGTRLTVL.

The chain has TRBV5-4 and TRBJ2-1; TRBD2 matches 7 bases. This CDR3 has 18 amino acids. The V segment lost 4 bases and the J segment 3 bases; nucleotides outside the gene matches: 16. Germline CDR1 SGHNT, CDR2 YYREEE (reference sequence). CDR3: CASSPHGGEGPIYNEQFF. CDR3 nucleotides: TGTGCCAGCAGCCCCCATGGGGGGGAGGGCCCCATCTACAATGAGCAGTTCTTC.

The CDR3 sequence: CASSLTYVETQYF. The DNA of the CDR3 is TGTGCCAGCAGCTTAACGTACGTGGAGACCCAGTACTTC. This rearrangement joins TRBV7-2 to TRBJ2-5; no clear D gene. Germline V gene sequence: CDR1 SGHTA, CDR2 FQGNSA. V was cut by 2 bases and J by 5 bases, with 9 bases left in between. The CDR3 has 13 residues.

This chain links TRBV18 with TRBJ1-6; 7 positions match TRBD1. V lost 1 base and J lost 7; bases outside the gene matches: 4. The CDR3 totals 15 residues. Per germline, CDR1 KGHSH and CDR2 LQKENI. CDR3 in amino acids: CASSPQQDRNSPLHF. The CDR3, as DNA: TGTGCCAGCTCACCACAGCAGGACAGGAATTCACCCCTCCACTTT.

The chain combines TRBV5-4 with TRBJ2-5; the match to TRBD2 covers 12 bases. Germline CDR1 SGHNT, CDR2 YYREEE (reference sequence). The V gene end was trimmed by 0 bases and the J gene end by 5 bases; junction bases not matched to a gene: 8. The CDR3 contains 17 residues. CDR3 DNA sequence: TGTGCCAGCAGCTTGGGGGCTAGCGGGAGGGGATGGGAGACCCAGTACTTC. It is translated as CASSLGASGRGWETQYF.

CDR3 amino acids: CASSRPNYGREYILGELFF. Written as DNA, the CDR3 is TGCGCCAGCAGCCGGCCCAATTACGGGCGGGAGTATATCCTCGGGGAGCTGTTTTTT. The rearrangement links TRBV5-1 to TRBJ2-2; 7 bases map to TRBD2. The length of the CDR3 is 19 residues. Germline CDR1 and CDR2: SGHRS and YFSETQ. The V segment lost 4 bases and the J segment 7 bases; nucleotides outside the gene matches: 22.

J is TRBJ2-7 and V is TRBV6-1; maybe TRBD2 (6 bases). The CDR3 is made up of 12 amino acids. The V end lost 6 bases, the J end lost 3 bases, and 9 bases lay between the germline ends. Germline V gives CDR1 MNHNS, CDR2 SASEGT. CDR3 in amino acids: CASRRRDYEQYF. In DNA, the CDR3 is TGTGCCAGCAGACGGAGGGACTACGAGCAGTACTTC.

This clone was seen just once. The chain carries TRBV30 and TRBJ2-1; TRBD1 is a possible D gene (6 bases). Germline V gene lookup returns CDR1 GTSNPN and CDR2 SVGIG (reference sequence). V lost 0 bases and J 8 bases, leaving 8 bases between the germline ends. The CDR3 is 12 residues long. The CDR3: CAWSVQGDEQFF. CDR3 nucleotides: TGTGCCTGGAGTGTACAGGGCGATGAGCAGTTCTTC.

The chain recombines TRBV7-9 with TRBJ1-1, with 8 bases that match TRBD1. The CDR3 spans 13 residues. CDR1 and CDR2 from the germline V gene are SEHNR and FQNEAQ (reference sequence). Trimming at V came to 5 bases and at J to 10 bases, leaving 9 bases not matched to a gene. The CDR3 protein is CASSPPGQERAFF. CDR3 bases: TGTGCCAGCAGCCCCCCGGGACAGGAGCGAGCTTTCTTT.

This rearrangement joins TRBV5-1 to TRBJ2-2; a weak D match, TRBD1 (5 bases). The CDR3 runs 14 residues. Germline assignment: CDR1 SGHRS and CDR2 YFSETQ. The germline V and J ends were trimmed by 1 base and 1 base, with 5 bases remaining between them. CDR3 loop: CASSLQGNTGELFF. CDR3 in DNA: TGCGCCAGCAGCTTGCAGGGGAACACCGGGGAGCTGTTTTTT.

This chain links TRBV23-1 with TRBJ2-2; 9 nucleotides agree with TRBD1. TRBV23-1 falls under the ORF class, with uncertain function. The CDR3 totals 15 residues. Trimming took 4 bases from V and 7 from J; bases not matched to a gene: 7. CDR3 DNA sequence: TGCGCCAGCAGTCCCGGGACAGGGAGGGTCGGGGAGCTGTTTTTT. This translates into CASSPGTGRVGELFF.

The count of this clone is one. The chain links TRBV5-1 to TRBJ1-1, with D possibly TRBD1 on 6 matching bases. V was shortened by 1 base and J by 1 base, with 11 bases between the two germline ends. The CDR3 is made up of 15 amino acids. Looked up from germline, CDR1 is SGHRS and CDR2 is YFSETQ. The CDR3 here is CASSLSVGGNTEAFF. The DNA of the CDR3 is TGCGCCAGCAGCTTGAGTGTAGGGGGGAACACTGAAGCTTTCTTT.